A single sample gave rise to the 18 T cell receptor beta chains below, sequenced in a study of CD8 T cells in Susac syndrome. Random hexamers were used to reverse transcribe an amount of roughly 0.5 to 1 ug RNA. In TCRdb, the immunoSEQ multiplex PCR reads were re-called with MiXCR into one record per CDR3 protein. The table lists approximately 110,000 distinct CDR3 sequences, around 94% of them singletons. Material: CD4+ T cells from PBMCs. The source is a human donor in good health.

V and J are TRBV3-1 and TRBJ2-5; D ambiguous. The CDR3 has 12 residues. With 2 bases removed from V and 3 bases from J, the gap between germline ends came to 4 bases. Germline CDR1 LGHDT, CDR2 YNNKEL (reference sequence). The CDR3 loop reads CASSQLEETQYF. As DNA, the CDR3 is TGTGCCAGCAGCCAACTAGAAGAGACCCAGTACTTC.

The gene calls are TRBV6-6 and TRBJ2-7; possibly TRBD2 for D (5 bases). Germline V gene lookup returns CDR1 MNHNY and CDR2 SVGAGI (reference sequence). This CDR3 contains 14 residues. V was cut by 8 bases and J by 2 bases, with 16 bases left in between. The CDR3 DNA sequence: TGTGCCAGCCAAACAGCCTACGGGACCTACGAGCAGTACTTC. This sequence encodes CASQTAYGTYEQYF.

The chain employs TRBV6-5 and TRBJ1-5; perhaps TRBD1 as D (6 bases). Between the trimmed V and J ends, which lost 0 bases and 5 bases, there was a span of 20 bases. The CDR3 consists of 18 residues. CDR1 is MNHEY and CDR2 is SVGAGI in the germline V gene. CDR3 loop: CASSYSKNRGQGYQPQHF. The CDR3 DNA follows: TGTGCCAGCAGTTACTCGAAAAACCGGGGCCAGGGGTATCAGCCCCAGCATTTT.

CDR3 nucleotides: TGTGCCAGCTCACAGGCTAGCGGGGAGTCCGAGCAGTACTTC. Translation: CASSQASGESEQYF. The genes are TRBV18 and TRBJ2-7; 9 positions agree with TRBD2. J gave up 6 bases and V 4 bases, and 7 bases lay outside the gene matches. The CDR3 extends over 14 amino acids. CDR1 and CDR2 from the germline V gene are KGHSH and LQKENI.

The rearrangement links TRBV27 to TRBJ1-4; no clear D gene. Germline V gene sequence: CDR1 MNHEY, CDR2 SMNVEV (reference sequence). CDR3 length equals 13 residues. V lost 5 bases, J lost 0 bases, and 4 bases lay in between. The CDR3 DNA is TGTGCCAGCAGTCGTGCAACTAATGAAAAACTGTTTTTT. Encoded protein: CASSRATNEKLFF.

The chain carries TRBV3-1 and TRBJ1-1; D gene uncertain. The CDR3 has 14 amino acids. The germline V gene encodes CDR1 LGHDT and CDR2 YNNKEL (reference sequence). Trimming pared 1 base from V and 1 base from J, leaving 7 bases between. CDR3 sequence reads: CASSQVAGNTEAFF. The CDR3 DNA reads as TGTGCCAGCAGCCAAGTAGCAGGGAACACTGAAGCTTTCTTT.

The V call is TRBV29-1, the J call TRBJ2-7; D not certain. Trimming took off 5 bases at V and 5 bases at J, with 16 bases between the two ends. The CDR3 is 13 residues long. The germline gives CDR1 SQVTM, CDR2 ANQGSEA. The CDR3: CSVRRLAPHEQYF. The DNA of the CDR3 is TGCAGCGTTCGACGACTGGCGCCTCACGAGCAGTACTTC.

This clonotype has a handful of counts. This rearrangement joins TRBV27 to TRBJ1-5; 7 positions agree with TRBD1. V shed 4 bases, J shed 2 bases, and the junction held 2 bases outside the gene matches. This CDR3 region has 14 residues. From germline, CDR1 is MNHEY and CDR2 SMNVEV (reference sequence). The CDR3 DNA reads as TGTGCCAGCAGTTCGGGACAGCGCAATCAGCCCCAGCATTTT. Translated: CASSSGQRNQPQHF.

The genes are TRBV7-2 and TRBJ2-7; either TRBD1 or TRBD2 may fit D (5 bases each). CDR1 and CDR2 (germline): SGHTA, FQGNSA. This CDR3 is 13 amino acids long. V lost 8 bases to trimming and J lost 0 bases, with 11 bases between them. The CDR3 region is CASGTLLSYEQYF. The CDR3 bases are TGTGCCAGCGGGACCCTCCTCTCCTACGAGCAGTACTTC.

V gene TRBV6-4 combines with J gene TRBJ2-1; TRBD1 aligns across 9 bases. CDR1 is MRHNA and CDR2 is SNTAGT in the germline V gene. The CDR3 totals 17 residues. After removal of 7 bases from V and 6 bases from J, the junction contained 16 bases not matched to a gene. The CDR3: CASTPTSPGQGPNEQFF. For the CDR3, the DNA is TGTGCCAGCACCCCGACCTCCCCGGGACAGGGTCCCAATGAGCAGTTCTTC.

Only one count was recorded for this clonotype. V usage is TRBV10-3 and J usage is TRBJ1-1, with TRBD1 matching 8 bases. J gave up 5 bases and V 3 bases, and 8 bases lay outside the gene matches. The CDR3 length is 15 residues. Looked up from germline, CDR1 is ENHRY and CDR2 is SYGVKD. The CDR3 region has the DNA TGTGCCATCAGTGACACCAGGGGGCGTGGGACTGAAGCTTTCTTT. Protein product: CAISDTRGRGTEAFF.

This clonotype has just one count. J is TRBJ2-5 and V is TRBV5-1; D uncertain. This CDR3 is built from 13 residues. Germline lookup yields CDR1 SGHRS and CDR2 YFSETQ. V lost 7 bases and J 4 bases, leaving 14 bases between the germline ends. As DNA, the CDR3 is TGCGCCAGCTCGCGGAGCAACCGAGAGACCCAGTACTTC. This encodes CASSRSNRETQYF.

The chain links TRBV18 to TRBJ2-1; TRBD2 aligns across 9 bases. The germline V gene has CDR1 KGHSH and CDR2 LQKENI. J was trimmed by 7 bases and V by 1 base; bases with no gene match: 5. The CDR3 extends over 15 amino acids. The CDR3 DNA reads as TGTGCCAGCTCACCACGTAGCGGGAGTTTGAATGAGCAGTTCTTC. Protein sequence: CASSPRSGSLNEQFF.

V and J are TRBV5-6 and TRBJ2-1, with D perhaps TRBD1 or TRBD2 (5 bases each). The germline V gene has CDR1 SGHDT and CDR2 YYEEEE. This CDR3 has 15 residues. Trimming took 5 bases from V and 7 from J, leaving 19 bases between them. In DNA form, the CDR3 reads TGTGCCAGCAGTTTTACGTGGGGCCGGAGGAATGAGCAGTTCTTC. It encodes CASSFTWGRRNEQFF.

V usage is TRBV2 and J usage is TRBJ2-3, with D perhaps being TRBD1 or TRBD2 (5 bases each). Trimming shortened V by 4 bases and J by 1 base, and 15 bases separated the two germline ends. This CDR3 comprises 16 residues. Germline V CDR1 and CDR2: SNHLY, FYNNEI. CDR3 DNA sequence: TGTGCCAGCAGTGCGGGGCCAAGGGGAGGCACAGATACGCAGTATTTT. Protein: CASSAGPRGGTDTQYF. The complete variable domain, with remaining parts taken from reference TRBV2 and TRBJ2-3, reads EPEVTQTPSHQVTQMGQEVILRCVPISNHLYFYWYRQILGQKVEFLVSFYNNEISEKSEIFDDQFSVERPDGSNFTLKIRSTKLEDSAMYFCASSAGPRGGTDTQYFGPGTRLTVL.

V gene TRBV20-1 combines with J gene TRBJ1-3; D gene uncertain. Deletions cut 6 bases from V and 6 bases from J, with 12 bases between. Germline values: CDR1 DFQATT, CDR2 SNEGSKA (reference sequence). The CDR3 has 12 amino acids. For the CDR3, the DNA is TGCAGTGCACAGAGGAGAGTAAACACCATATATTTT. Translating it yields CSAQRRVNTIYF.

The V gene is TRBV5-1, the J gene TRBJ2-3, with TRBD2 identical over 7 bases. The CDR3 loop spans 15 amino acids. Germline V gene sequence: CDR1 SGHRS, CDR2 YFSETQ. The V gene end was trimmed by 4 bases and the J gene end by 2 bases; junction bases not matched to a gene: 7. In nucleotides, the CDR3 is TGCGCCAGCAGCCTACAGACTAGCCCCACAGATACGCAGTATTTT. This codes for CASSLQTSPTDTQYF.

This chain connects TRBV2 to TRBJ2-7; 8 nucleotides line up with TRBD1. The CDR3 runs 14 residues. From germline, CDR1 is SNHLY and CDR2 FYNNEI. V lost 4 bases and J lost 2; bases outside the gene matches: 4. CDR3 DNA sequence: TGTGCCAGCAGTGCGGACAGGGATACCTACGAGCAGTACTTC. Translation gives CASSADRDTYEQYF.